The next 7 T cell receptor beta chains were all read from a single sample in a study of blood T cell dynamics during melanoma immunotherapy. Measured with immunoSEQ multiplex PCR; TCRdb has only the in-frame clones, and not every one. There are 950 to 1,300 clones in the sample; 80% to 85% occur only once, and roughly a tenth lies in the top ten. Time point in this sample: week 3, after first cycle of checkpoint inhibitor. This specimen was cell-free DNA from blood, taken from a patient treated with checkpoint blockade. The receptors shown here come from a human donor with melanoma.

The chain uses TRBV4-3 and TRBJ1-3; no clear D. Looked up from germline, CDR1 is LGHNA and CDR2 is YSLEER. This CDR3 region has 15 residues. V was trimmed by 0 bases and J by 0 bases, leaving 6 bases between them. CDR3 in DNA: TGCGCCAGCAGCCAAGATAGCGCCTCTGGAAACACCATATATTTT. Its translation is CASSQDSASGNTIYF.

This clone came up once. The chain joins TRBV10-3 to TRBJ1-2; weak D call: TRBD1 (6 bases). Per the germline V gene, CDR1 is ENHRY and CDR2 is SYGVKD. CDR3 length: 15 amino acids. Trimming shortened V by 4 bases and J by 2 bases, and 14 bases separated the two germline ends. The CDR3 DNA sequence: TGTGCCATCAGTGGGTCGGAGGGGGTGAACTATGGCTACACCTTC. Encoded protein: CAISGSEGVNYGYTF.

The V and J genes are TRBV7-6 and TRBJ1-1; weak D call: TRBD1 (5 bases). Deletions cut 5 bases from V and 6 bases from J, with 13 bases between. The germline V gene has CDR1 SGHVS and CDR2 FNYEAQ. The CDR3 totals 13 residues. This CDR3 is CASSAGEKAEAFF. The CDR3 DNA reads TGTGCCAGCAGCGCGGGGGAGAAGGCTGAAGCTTTCTTT.

The chain is built from TRBV5-6 and TRBJ1-1; no clear D gene. The CDR3 spans 15 residues. V gave up 6 bases and J gave up 4 bases, with 19 bases separating them. CDR1 and CDR2 (germline): SGHDT, YYEEEE. CDR3: CASTSSRRVGTEAFF. The CDR3 bases are TGTGCCAGCACCTCCTCGCGGAGGGTGGGCACTGAAGCTTTCTTT.

This chain uses TRBV2 with TRBJ1-2; the D gene is possibly TRBD1 (5 bases). CDR1 is SNHLY and CDR2 is FYNNEI in the germline V gene. Trimming removed 1 base from V and 3 bases from J, with 18 bases in between. The CDR3 is 17 amino acids. In DNA, the CDR3 is TGTGCCAGCAGTGAAGGGGGCCGAGTGAAAGGGGACTATGGCTACACCTTC. Its translation is CASSEGGRVKGDYGYTF.

V usage is TRBV5-1 and J usage is TRBJ2-7; 9 positions agree with TRBD1. Germline loops: CDR1 SGHRS, CDR2 YFSETQ. Losses at the gene ends were 3 bases for V and 2 bases for J; bases not matched to a gene: 12. The CDR3 is 17 residues long. The CDR3 reads CASSYDFGQGTTYEQYF. CDR3 DNA sequence: TGCGCCAGCAGCTATGATTTCGGACAGGGGACGACCTACGAGCAGTACTTC.

The chain has TRBV11-2 and TRBJ1-1; TRBD1 is a possible D gene (5 bases). CDR1 and CDR2 (germline): SGHAT, FQNNGV. V was cut by 1 base and J by 1 base, with 10 bases left in between. The CDR3 covers 15 residues. The chain's CDR3 is CASSLGQTPNTEAFF. CDR3 DNA sequence: TGTGCCAGCAGCTTAGGACAGACACCGAACACTGAAGCTTTCTTT.